This T cell receptor beta chain derives from a study of CD8+CD57+ T cells in acquired aplastic anemia. Study-wide background: Yields of DNA that came from sorted CD4+ and CD8+ cells averaged roughly 3.2 ug. Broader study findings: Significance was not reached for CD8+ Simpson's diversity between patients and controls. It was found that twenty-nine CD8+ CDR3 sequences were shared between patients and controls.

It was patients with CD8+CD57+ cell expansion by flow cytometry who were chosen for sequencing. Severe acquired aplastic anemia was the diagnosis recorded for all patients. A word on this clonotype: As yet, its antigen is unknown.

Germline CDR1 reads LGHNT; CDR2 reads FRNRAP. This CDR3 has 14 amino acids. The study profiled TCR beta VDJ and CDR3 using genomic DNA as template. TCRdb itself ran the reads through MiXCR, one entry per CDR3 protein. In the table there are fewer than 300,000 distinct CDR3 sequences, approximately 82% of which are singletons. The chain is built from TRBV12-5 and TRBJ1-5; D gene unclear. The sample consisted of sorted CD4+, CD8+, or CD8+CD57+ T cells (not recorded which) from PBMCs. This TCR derives from a human donor with aplastic anemia. CDR3 nucleotides: TGTGCCAGTAGCGCGTCGTATAGCAATCAGCCCCAGCATTTT. Translating gives CASSASYSNQPQHF.